Listed here are 10 T cell receptor beta chains from one sample, sequenced in a study of cytomegalovirus exposure and HLA in healthy donors. In the PCR, 60 Vbeta and 13 Jbeta primers were used. The assay was immunoSEQ multiplex PCR, and TCRdb's table has in-frame clones only and misses some. Of around 140,000 clones in the sample, roughly 79% were seen once. The specimen sequenced was PBMCs. These TCRs come from a male donor in good health and CMV-seronegative.

This sequence joins TRBV5-6 and TRBJ2-2, with 12 positions matching TRBD2. Trimming took 4 bases from V and 1 from J; bases not matched to a gene: 2. Per germline, CDR1 SGHDT and CDR2 YYEEEE. The length of the CDR3 is 16 residues. CDR3: CASSRGLAGNTGELFF. CDR3 nucleotides: TGTGCCAGCAGCAGGGGACTAGCGGGGAACACCGGGGAGCTGTTTTTT.

The chain is built from TRBV18 and TRBJ2-2, with 11 nucleotides matching TRBD2. J lost 2 bases, V lost 8 bases, and 10 bases had no gene match. This CDR3 is 17 amino acids long. Germline assignment: CDR1 KGHSH and CDR2 LQKENI. The CDR3 here is CASHPRLAGGNTGELFF. The CDR3 DNA reads as TGTGCCAGCCACCCAAGGCTAGCGGGGGGAAACACCGGGGAGCTGTTTTTT.

The chain uses TRBV7-3 and TRBJ2-2, with TRBD1 matching 9 bases. CDR3 length equals 15 residues. Germline V gives CDR1 SGHTA, CDR2 FQGTGA. V gave up 5 bases and J gave up 6 bases; unmatched junction bases: 7. Here the CDR3 reads CASSDAGQGPGELFF. The DNA of the CDR3 is TGTGCCAGCAGCGATGCGGGACAGGGACCCGGGGAGCTGTTTTTT.

Of note for this clone: One end of the junction fails to match germline, which may point to a read error. Other DNA sequences of this sample code for an identical CDR3. The chain couples TRBV15 to TRBJ1-2, with a tentative D call TRBD1 (5 bases). This CDR3 is 14 amino acids long. In germline, CDR1 is LNHNV, CDR2 YYDKDF (reference sequence). The CDR3 sequence: CATSRELGDYGYTF. The CDR3 coding sequence is TGTGCCACCAGCAGAGAGTTAGGGGACTATGGCTACACTTTC.

The chain couples TRBV5-1 to TRBJ1-3; a weak D match, TRBD1 (6 bases). This CDR3 is 16 amino acids long. Germline V gives CDR1 SGHRS, CDR2 YFSETQ. Trimming cost V 0 bases and J 4 bases, with 14 bases left between them. CDR3 amino acids: CASSLVAGEIGNTIYF. DNA of the CDR3: TGCGCCAGCAGCTTGGTGGCAGGGGAGATCGGAAACACCATATATTTT. Filled out from reference TRBV5-1 and TRBJ1-3, the complete variable domain reads KAGVTQTPRYLIKTRGQQVTLSCSPISGHRSVSWYQQTPGQGLQFLFEYFSETQRNKGNFPGRFSGRQFSNSRSEMNVSTLELGDSALYLCASSLVAGEIGNTIYFGEGSWLTVV.

This chain joins TRBV5-6 and TRBJ2-3; 7 nucleotides align to TRBD1. This CDR3 is 16 amino acids long. Trimming cost V 2 bases and J 1 base; bases outside gene matches: 7. Germline-derived CDR1 and CDR2 are SGHDT and YYEEEE. For the CDR3, the DNA is TGTGCCAGCAGCTTAAGGGACAGACATGGCACAGATACGCAGTATTTT. Its translation is CASSLRDRHGTDTQYF.

A note on this clone: The sample contains more than one DNA sequence encoding this CDR3. V usage is TRBV30 and J usage is TRBJ1-2, with D maybe TRBD1 (5 bases). Germline assignment: CDR1 GTSNPN and CDR2 SVGIG (reference sequence). V shed 2 bases and J shed 4 bases, with 8 bases lying between them. CDR3 length: 12 residues. CDR3 sequence (DNA): TGTGCCTGGAGTCCGACAGCCTATGGCTACACCTTC. Translated, it gives CAWSPTAYGYTF.

CDR3 nucleotide sequence: TGTGCCAGCAGCTCCCGCGGGGGACAGGGGCCCGGGGAGCTGTTTTTT. It translates to CASSSRGGQGPGELFF. This chain uses TRBV7-3 with TRBJ2-2; 10 bases align to TRBD1. CDR1 and CDR2 (germline): SGHTA, FQGTGA. This CDR3 comprises 16 residues. V was pared by 4 bases and J by 6 bases, with 8 bases of the junction left unmatched.

The CDR3 loop reads CASMGRENTEAFF. CDR3 in DNA: TGTGCCAGTATGGGGAGAGAGAACACTGAAGCTTTCTTT. V is TRBV19 and J is TRBJ1-1; D call uncertain. The CDR3 covers 13 residues. Trimming removed 7 bases at V and 1 base at J, with 10 bases between. Germline-derived CDR1 and CDR2 are LNHDA and SQIVND (reference sequence).

CDR3 in amino acids: CAIKETGLSYEQYF. Here the CDR3 DNA reads TGTGCCATCAAGGAGACAGGGCTCTCCTACGAGCAGTACTTC. V usage is TRBV10-3 and J usage is TRBJ2-7; 7 bases are a match to TRBD1. CDR1 and CDR2 (germline): ENHRY, SYGVKD. V shed 7 bases and J 0 bases; nucleotides not matched to a gene: 6. The CDR3 is 14 residues long.